Ten or more counts support the clone carrying this T cell receptor (beta chain). Its cognate antigen is unknown. The entry originates in a study of response to subunit inactivated influenza vaccine. Overall study findings and caveats: Every seasonal influenza vaccination brings in few new T cells, the authors suggested.

TCRdb re-derived calls from the RT-PCR reads in MiXCR, one entry per CDR3 protein. The sample yields hundreds of thousands of distinct CDR3 sequences, 10% to 15% seen once. The V gene end was trimmed by 8 bases and the J gene end by 5 bases; junction bases not matched to a gene: 8. This CDR3 spans 15 amino acids. The source was non-naive T cells sorted from PBMCs, collected around two weeks before vaccination. This sequence originates from a man aged 50-60 years who received an inactivated influenza vaccine. The chain joins TRBV12-3 or TRBV12-4 to TRBJ2-2, with TRBD1 matching over 10 bases. CDR3 region: CASDSTGGQTGELFF. Written as DNA, the CDR3 is TGTGCCAGCGACTCGACAGGGGGCCAAACCGGGGAGCTGTTTTTT.